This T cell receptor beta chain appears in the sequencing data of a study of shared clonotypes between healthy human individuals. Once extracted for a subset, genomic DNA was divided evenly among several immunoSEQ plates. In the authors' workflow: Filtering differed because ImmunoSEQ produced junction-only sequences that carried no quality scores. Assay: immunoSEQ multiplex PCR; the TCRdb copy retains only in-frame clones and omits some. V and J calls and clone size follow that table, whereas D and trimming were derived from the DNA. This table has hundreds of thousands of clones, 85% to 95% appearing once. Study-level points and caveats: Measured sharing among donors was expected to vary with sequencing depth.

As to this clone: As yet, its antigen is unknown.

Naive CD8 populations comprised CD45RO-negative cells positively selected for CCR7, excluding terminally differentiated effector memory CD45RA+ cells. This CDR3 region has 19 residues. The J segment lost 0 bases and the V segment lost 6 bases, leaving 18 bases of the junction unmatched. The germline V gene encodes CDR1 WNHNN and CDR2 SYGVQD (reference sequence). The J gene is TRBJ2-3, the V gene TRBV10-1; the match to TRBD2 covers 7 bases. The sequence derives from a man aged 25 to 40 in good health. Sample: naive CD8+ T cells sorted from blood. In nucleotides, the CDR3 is TGCGCCAGCAGCGCGAGCGGAGCGGGACCTCTTCCTAGCACAGATACGCAGTATTTT. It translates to CASSASGAGPLPSTDTQYF.